This TCR beta chain was identified during a study of cytomegalovirus exposure and HLA in healthy donors. Both 60 Vbeta primers and 13 Jbeta primers went into the PCR. In the study's own analysis: In a later analysis, of roughly 73 million unique beta chains, around 9.9 million appeared in at least two donors. Generated by immunoSEQ multiplex PCR, the TCRdb table keeps only in-frame clones and is missing some. The V and J calls and clone size are taken from that table; D and trimming were inferred from the DNA. The sample totals tens of thousands of clones. Germline CDR1 is SEHNR and CDR2 is FQNEAQ (reference sequence). This CDR3 spans 13 amino acids. Deletions cut 1 base from V and 5 bases from J, with 8 bases between. Regarding the study as a whole: Cytomegalovirus association was listed for 150 to 200 TCR beta chains. A highly shared variant cluster was judged a likely technical artifact. Reports credit the classifier with highly specific, highly sensitive diagnosis of cytomegalovirus status.

Worth noting for this clone: Its specificity is unknown.

Material: PBMCs. The chain recombines TRBV7-9 with TRBJ1-2, with a possible D match to TRBD1 (6 bases). This clonotype was obtained from a woman aged 40-49 years in good health and CMV-seronegative. CDR3 region: CASSLDREYGYTF. The CDR3 region has the DNA TGTGCCAGCAGCTTAGACAGGGAATATGGCTACACCTTC.